The next 11 T cell receptor beta chains were all read from a single sample in a study of cytomegalovirus exposure and HLA in healthy donors. The PCR used 60 Vbeta and 13 Jbeta primers. The assay was immunoSEQ multiplex PCR, and TCRdb's table has in-frame clones only and misses some. The repertoire holds over 150,000 clones, with roughly 79% as singletons. Sequencing was done on a sample of PBMCs. The receptor source for this set is a man aged 18 to 29 in good health and CMV-seronegative.

V and J are TRBV6-5 and TRBJ1-1; TRBD1 is a possible D gene (6 bases). V was shortened by 3 bases and J by 1 base, with 9 bases between the two germline ends. Germline-derived CDR1 and CDR2 are MNHEY and SVGAGI. The CDR3 runs to 14 residues. The CDR3 DNA is TGTGCCAGCAGTTATAACAGGGCGAACACTGAAGCTTTCTTT. Its translation: CASSYNRANTEAFF.

This sequence joins TRBV27 and TRBJ1-2, with D maybe TRBD1 (6 bases). CDR1 is MNHEY and CDR2 is SMNVEV in the germline V gene (reference sequence). The CDR3 contains 15 residues. Trimming took 4 bases from V and 5 from J, leaving 17 bases between them. CDR3 nucleotide sequence: TGTGCCAGCAGTTCACGGGGGGGGCGCTTTTATGGCTACACCTTC. This gives the protein CASSSRGGRFYGYTF.

The CDR3: CSVEDRQAGVVDEQFF. CDR3 DNA sequence: TGCAGCGTTGAAGATCGGCAGGCGGGGGTCGTGGATGAGCAGTTCTTC. The chain has TRBV29-1 and TRBJ2-1; TRBD2 aligns across 7 bases. The ends lost 0 bases at V and 8 bases at J; junction bases unmatched: 13. CDR1 is SQVTM, CDR2 ANQGSEA, per germline. The CDR3 spans 16 residues.

The chain links TRBV10-1 to TRBJ2-2, with no clear D. This CDR3 has 13 residues. V lost 4 bases and J lost 4, with 7 bases in between. Germline V gene sequence: CDR1 WNHNN, CDR2 SYGVQD (reference sequence). CDR3 DNA sequence: TGCGCCAGCAGTGCTATTGGCACCGGGGAGCTGTTTTTT. It translates to CASSAIGTGELFF.

This clone was counted a few times. The V gene is TRBV29-1, the J gene TRBJ2-1; TRBD2 agrees at 13 bases. This CDR3 comprises 16 residues. CDR1 and CDR2 (germline): SQVTM, ANQGSEA. Unmatched junction bases numbered 5, after V lost 0 bases and J lost 6 bases. CDR3 in amino acids: CSVEEFGTSGANEQFF. CDR3 coding DNA: TGCAGCGTTGAAGAGTTTGGGACTAGCGGGGCCAATGAGCAGTTCTTC.

V gene TRBV6-5 combines with J gene TRBJ2-1; possible D gene TRBD1, 5 bases. The CDR3 is 14 amino acids. The V and J ends lost 0 bases and 5 bases respectively, with 8 bases between them. Germline CDR1 is MNHEY and CDR2 is SVGAGI. Written as DNA, the CDR3 is TGTGCCAGCAGTTACTCGACAGTTAACAATGAGCAGTTCTTC. Encoded protein: CASSYSTVNNEQFF.

V is TRBV19 and J is TRBJ1-5, with unresolved D. The CDR3 has 14 amino acids. The germline V gene encodes CDR1 LNHDA and CDR2 SQIVND (reference sequence). V was cut by 6 bases and J by 0 bases, with 9 bases left in between. The CDR3 reads CASRVDYSNQPQHF. For the CDR3, the DNA is TGTGCCAGTAGGGTAGATTATAGCAATCAGCCCCAGCATTTT.

A note on this clone: At one end, the junction sequence differs from germline, possibly due to a read error. The CDR3 loop is CASSISGGLNEQFF. DNA of the CDR3: TGTGCTAGCAGCATTAGCGGGGGCCTCAATGAGCAGTTCTTC. The rearrangement joins TRBV7-7 to TRBJ2-1, with 9 bases lining up with TRBD2. Germline CDR1 and CDR2: SSHAT and FNYEAQ (reference sequence). This CDR3 contains 14 residues.

This chain uses TRBV5-4 with TRBJ2-2, with D perhaps matching TRBD1 (5 bases). Trimming took off 4 bases at V and 1 base at J, with 11 bases between the two ends. Germline CDR1 is SGHNT and CDR2 is YYREEE (reference sequence). The CDR3 is made up of 15 amino acids. The CDR3 sequence: CASSPVQGNTGELFF. DNA for the CDR3: TGTGCCAGCAGCCCGGTGCAGGGGAACACCGGGGAGCTGTTTTTT.

DNA for the CDR3: TGTGCAAGTCGCTTAAGGACAGGGTCTCACGAGCAGTACTTC. Translated: CASRLRTGSHEQYF. V gene TRBV12-2 combines with J gene TRBJ2-7; TRBD1, the table's D call, lacks a check against the DNA. TRBV12-2 is described as a pseudogene. This CDR3 spans 14 amino acids.

In regard to this clone: Sequence at one end of the junction differs from germline and may be a read error. This sample also contains other DNA sequences that code for the same CDR3. The chain carries TRBV5-1 and TRBJ2-1; possible D gene TRBD2, 6 bases. The CDR3 consists of 20 residues. Germline V gene data show CDR1 as SGHRS and CDR2 as YFSETQ. DNA for the CDR3: TGCGCCAGCAGCGTTTTTGCGGGGCTAGTCCCCGCCGGAGCGAGCGATGAGCAATTCTTC. It encodes CASSVFAGLVPAGASDEQFF.